The table lists the clone carrying this T cell receptor (beta chain) with many counts. The sample is drawn from a study of blood T cell repertoires in COVID-19. This table comes from immunoSEQ multiplex PCR, and its TCRdb copy is limited to in-frame clones, with some not included. The profile covers fewer than 350,000 clones, with roughly 80% appearing a single time and around 3.9% taken by the ten largest. Trimming left V 1 base short and J 5 bases short, with 14 bases between. The germline V gene encodes CDR1 LGHDT and CDR2 YNNKEL (reference sequence). The CDR3 has 15 residues. The sequence was collected from a woman aged 45-65 years with active or convalescent COVID-19. The sample comprised peripheral blood. The rearrangement joins TRBV3-1 (or the pseudogene TRBV3-2) to TRBJ1-2; D might be TRBD1 (5 bases). CDR3 in amino acids: CASSQGRGVEYGYTF. As DNA, the CDR3 is TGTGCCAGCAGCCAAGGGCGGGGGGTCGAATATGGCTACACCTTC.